The 9 T cell receptor beta chains reported below all come from one sample, sequenced in a study of OX40 agonist ivuxolimab in advanced cancers. Libraries were prepared by immunoSEQ multiplex PCR; TCRdb keeps only in-frame clonotypes and omits some of them. Of approximately 54,000 clones listed, approximately 90% were seen once; the top ten hold roughly 12%. This sample comprised CD4+ or CD8+ T cells sorted from blood, obtained in a trial of the OX40 agonist ivuxolimab. The receptor set was obtained from an adult with an advanced solid tumor such as melanoma, head and neck, liver or kidney cancer.

The rearrangement links TRBV20-1 to TRBJ2-7; D gene ambiguous. Germline CDR1 reads DFQATT; CDR2 reads SNEGSKA (reference sequence). This CDR3 region has 11 residues. V was cut by 5 bases and J by 1 base, with 6 bases left in between. CDR3 in amino acids: CSAVNSYEQYF. CDR3 DNA: TGCAGTGCTGTCAATTCCTACGAGCAGTACTTC.

V gene TRBV28 combines with J gene TRBJ1-4, with D hard to call. The CDR3 runs 14 residues. The V and J ends lost 8 bases and 6 bases respectively, with 16 bases between them. Germline V lookup: CDR1 MDHEN, CDR2 SYDVKM. The CDR3 nucleotides read TGTGCCAGCGGAGAAGGGAGGCGGGATGAAAAACTGTTTTTT. It is translated as CASGEGRRDEKLFF.

The chain recombines TRBV6-5 with TRBJ2-7; 9 positions match TRBD1. The CDR3 covers 16 residues. V was clipped by 2 bases and J by 5 bases; unmatched bases: 10. Looked up from germline, CDR1 is MNHEY and CDR2 is SVGAGI. In DNA form, the CDR3 reads TGTGCCAGCAGTTACCCGCCGGGGACAGGGCGGGACGAGCAGTACTTC. This codes for CASSYPPGTGRDEQYF.

The rearrangement uses TRBV9 and TRBJ2-5; D is uncertain. Trimming removed 4 bases at V and 2 bases at J, with 9 bases between. The CDR3 has 13 residues. Germline loops: CDR1 SGDLS, CDR2 YYNGEE. CDR3 sequence reads: CASSPIPQETQYF. In DNA, the CDR3 is TGTGCCAGCAGCCCCATTCCTCAAGAGACCCAGTACTTC. The full variable domain, completed using reference TRBV9 and TRBJ2-5, is DSGVTQTPKHLITATGQRVTLRCSPRSGDLSVYWYQQSLDQGLQFLIQYYNGEERAKGNILERFSAQQFPDLHSELNLSSLELGDSALYFCASSPIPQETQYFGPGTRLLVL.

The chain links TRBV7-2 to TRBJ2-6, with D unclear. V was trimmed by 5 bases and J by 0 bases, leaving 8 bases between them. The CDR3 extends over 15 amino acids. CDR1 is SGHTA, CDR2 FQGNSA, per germline. CDR3 DNA sequence: TGTGCCAGCAGCCCTTGGCCCTCTGGGGCCAACGTCCTGACTTTC. Translated, it gives CASSPWPSGANVLTF.

The chain recombines TRBV9 with TRBJ2-2; D could derive from TRBD1 or TRBD2 (5 bases each). The CDR3 length is 16 residues. V was shortened by 2 bases and J by 0 bases, with 11 bases between the two germline ends. Germline CDR1 SGDLS, CDR2 YYNGEE. For the CDR3, the DNA is TGTGCCAGCAGCGTCTTCGGGACCACGAACACCGGGGAGCTGTTTTTT. It translates to CASSVFGTTNTGELFF.

This clone has only a few counts. The chain uses TRBV29-1 and TRBJ2-3, with D unresolved. Trimming pared 1 base from V and 1 base from J, leaving 6 bases between. The CDR3 sequence is 13 residues long. Germline assignment: CDR1 SQVTM and CDR2 ANQGSEA. The DNA of the CDR3 is TGCAGCGTTGAAGGGCAGGGCACAGATACGCAGTATTTT. Translation gives CSVEGQGTDTQYF.

The chain recombines TRBV6-5 with TRBJ2-7; D is undetermined. V lost 4 bases, J lost 2 bases, and 6 bases lay in between. The CDR3 length is 12 residues. CDR1 MNHEY and CDR2 SVGAGI come from the germline V gene. CDR3 sequence (DNA): TGTGCCAGCAGTTCCAGGACCTACGAGCAGTACTTC. Amino acids: CASSSRTYEQYF.

V gene TRBV18 combines with J gene TRBJ2-2; D call uncertain. CDR1 KGHSH and CDR2 LQKENI come from the germline V gene. The CDR3 contains 13 residues. V lost 3 bases, J lost 2 bases, and 4 bases lay in between. The CDR3 nucleotides are TGTGCCAGCTCACCGGCAAACACCGGGGAGCTGTTTTTT. Its translation is CASSPANTGELFF.